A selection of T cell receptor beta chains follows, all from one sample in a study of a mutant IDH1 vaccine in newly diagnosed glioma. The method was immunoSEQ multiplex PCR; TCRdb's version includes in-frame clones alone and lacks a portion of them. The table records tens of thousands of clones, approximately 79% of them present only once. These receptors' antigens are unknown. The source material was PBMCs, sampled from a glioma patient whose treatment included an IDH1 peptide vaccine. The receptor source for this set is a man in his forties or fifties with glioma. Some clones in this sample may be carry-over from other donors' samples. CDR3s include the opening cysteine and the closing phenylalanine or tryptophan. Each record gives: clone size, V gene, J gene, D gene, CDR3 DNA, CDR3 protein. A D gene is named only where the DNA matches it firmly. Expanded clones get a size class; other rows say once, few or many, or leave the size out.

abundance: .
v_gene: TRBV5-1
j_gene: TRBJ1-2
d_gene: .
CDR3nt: TGCGCCAGCAGCCCCGGGGGGAACTATGGCTACACCTTC
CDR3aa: CASSPGGNYGYTF

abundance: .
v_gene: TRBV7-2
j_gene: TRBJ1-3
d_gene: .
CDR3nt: TGTGCCAGCAAGAATGGAAACACCATATATTTT
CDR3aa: CASKNGNTIYF

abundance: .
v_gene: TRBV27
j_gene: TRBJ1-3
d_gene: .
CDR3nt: TGTGCCAGCAGTCGAGTGGCCTCTGGAAACACCATATATTTT
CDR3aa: CASSRVASGNTIYF

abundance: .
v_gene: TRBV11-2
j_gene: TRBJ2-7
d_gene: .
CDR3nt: TGTGCCAGCAGCTTAGGTGATAGGTCCTACGAGCAGTACTTC
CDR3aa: CASSLGDRSYEQYF

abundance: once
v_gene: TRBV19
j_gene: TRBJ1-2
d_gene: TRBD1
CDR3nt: TGTGCCAGTAGTATGGCGGGACAGGGCACTAACTATGGCTACACCTTC
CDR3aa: CASSMAGQGTNYGYTF

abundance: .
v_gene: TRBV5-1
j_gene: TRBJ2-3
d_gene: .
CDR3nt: TGCGCCAGCAACAGCTTAGGTGGGGGGGCCACAGATACGCAGTATTTT
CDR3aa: CASNSLGGGATDTQYF

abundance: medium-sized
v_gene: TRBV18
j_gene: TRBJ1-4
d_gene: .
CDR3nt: TGTGCCAGCTCACCACCGCGAGGCACTCGCCATGAAAAACTGTTTTTT
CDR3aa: CASSPPRGTRHEKLFF

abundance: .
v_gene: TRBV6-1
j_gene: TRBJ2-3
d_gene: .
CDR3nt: TGTGCCAGCAGCGCGAGAAGTGCAGATACGCAGTATTTT
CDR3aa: CASSARSADTQYF

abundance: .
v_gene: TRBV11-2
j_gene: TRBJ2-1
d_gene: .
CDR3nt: TGTGCCAGCAGCCCCAGAGTTTTCACCTACAATGAGCAGTTCTTC
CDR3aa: CASSPRVFTYNEQFF

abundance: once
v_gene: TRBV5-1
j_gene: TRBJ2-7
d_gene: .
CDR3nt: TGCGCCAGCAGCTTGGGACAGCCCCTTTTTATTGAGCAGTACTTC
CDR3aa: CASSLGQPLFIEQYF